This T cell receptor beta chain comes out of a study of metastatic and nonmetastatic thyroid tumors. Trimming left V 0 bases short and J 4 bases short, with 15 bases between. This CDR3 comprises 16 residues. Germline V lookup: CDR1 KGHSH, CDR2 LQKENI. MiXCR re-clonotyped the PCR reads for TCRdb. This repertoire shows under 45,000 clones, roughly a sixth found once; its top ten account for about a tenth. This clone was picked up many times. Every patient underwent thyroid surgery untreated. Sequencing used tumor tissue. The genes are TRBV18 and TRBJ1-1, with D perhaps TRBD1 (6 bases). The TCR was taken from a female donor with papillary thyroid cancer or a benign thyroid nodule (not recorded which). Some clones in this sample may be carry-over from other donors' samples. CDR3 DNA sequence: TGTGCCAGCTCACCACCCACAGGGATTCAGAGCACTGAAGCTTTCTTT. It is translated as CASSPPTGIQSTEAFF.